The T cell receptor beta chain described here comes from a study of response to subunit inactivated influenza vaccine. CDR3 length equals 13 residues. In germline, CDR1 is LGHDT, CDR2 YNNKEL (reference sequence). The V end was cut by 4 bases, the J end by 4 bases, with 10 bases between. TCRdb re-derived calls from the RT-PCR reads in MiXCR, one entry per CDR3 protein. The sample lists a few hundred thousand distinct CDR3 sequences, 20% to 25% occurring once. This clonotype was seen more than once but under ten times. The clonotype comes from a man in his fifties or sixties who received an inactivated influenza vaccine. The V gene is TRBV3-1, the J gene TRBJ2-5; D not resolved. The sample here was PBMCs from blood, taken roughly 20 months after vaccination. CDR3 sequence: CASSRYRSETQYF. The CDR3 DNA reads TGTGCCAGCAGCCGTTACCGGTCAGAGACCCAGTACTTC.